Listed below are T cell receptor beta chains from one sample, sequenced in a study of identical twins. MiXCR was run by TCRdb on the 5' RACE reads, yielding one entry per CDR3 protein. The data show about 280,000 distinct CDR3 sequences, more than 6.5% seen once. The same specimen was also included in a second study, on yellow fever vaccine responses in identical twins.

Sequenced sample: memory (CD45RO+) T cells sorted from blood. These receptors all come from a woman younger than 30 in good health. Both conserved end residues are part of each CDR3. A D gene is named only where the DNA matches it firmly. Size is omitted from some rows. Given values are once, few, many or a class for expanded clones.

-	12	TRBJ1-6	-	TRBV15	TGTGCCACCAGAGTAGGGAATTCACCCCTCCACTTT	CATRVGNSPLHF
-	15	TRBJ1-2	many	TRBV18	TGTGCCAGCTCAGCCGACAGGACCCCTAACTATGGCTACACCTTC	CASSADRTPNYGYTF
-	15	TRBJ2-3	many	TRBV11-1	TGTGCCAGCAGCCTAGCCTCGAAGATTGCAAATACGCAGTATTTT	CASSLASKIANTQYF
TRBD2	17	TRBJ2-5	-	TRBV5-6	TGTGCCAGCAGCCCAGGGACTAGCGGGAGAGGGCAAGAGACCCAGTACTTC	CASSPGTSGRGQETQYF
-	12	TRBJ1-1	many	TRBV6-6	TGTGCCAGCAGTAAAGGGGGCACTGAAGCTTTCTTT	CASSKGGTEAFF
-	13	TRBJ2-1	many	TRBV7-9	TGTGCCAGCAGCTTAGCAGCGACCAATGAGCAGTTCTTC	CASSLAATNEQFF
TRBD1	16	TRBJ2-2	many	TRBV7-6	TGTGCCAGCAGCTCACTCGGGACAGGGTTTACCGGGGAGCTGTTTTTT	CASSSLGTGFTGELFF
TRBD1	15	TRBJ2-5	-	TRBV7-9	TGTGCCAGCAGCATCTATAGGGGGCCTCAAGAGACCCAGTACTTC	CASSIYRGPQETQYF
-	15	TRBJ2-5	few	TRBV19	TGTGCCAGTAGTATTGACACGCAGAAATGGGAGACCCAGTACTTC	CASSIDTQKWETQYF
TRBD1	16	TRBJ2-7	many	TRBV5-1	TGCGCCAGCAGCCCACGGGGTGGGACAGATACCTACGAGCAGTACTTC	CASSPRGGTDTYEQYF
-	14	TRBJ2-1	few	TRBV11-2	TGTGCCAGCAGCCCCAGAGCCCCTCAGGATGAGCAGTTCTTC	CASSPRAPQDEQFF